Here is one T cell receptor beta chain with its context. Antigen: not known. Profiled with immunoSEQ multiplex PCR; TCRdb holds only in-frame clones, not every one. The profile shows about 73,000 clones, 80% of them singletons. Trimming cost V 0 bases and J 2 bases; bases outside gene matches: 5. From germline, CDR1 is SGDLS and CDR2 YYNGEE. CDR3 length: 16 amino acids. The source of the sample is a study of T cell repertoires and HLA-DP antigens. Overall study results and limits: Average cumulative frequency of previously undetected clones was approximately 34% against one allele and 45% to 65% against the other.

The rearrangement joins TRBV9 to TRBJ1-3; 7 bases line up with TRBD1. Sequencing was performed on CD4+ T cells from PBMCs. This sequence originates from a man aged 60 to 75 in good health and CMV-seronegative. The CDR3 nucleotides read TGTGCCAGCAGCGTAGGTTCCAGGGGGACTGGAAACACCATATATTTT. As protein: CASSVGSRGTGNTIYF.